These 21 T cell receptor beta chains came from one sample sequenced in a study of regulatory T cells in long-lasting Graves disease. TCR beta libraries were built with iRepertoire HTBI primers and Arm-PCR of CDR3 regions. MiXCR was run by TCRdb on the multiplex PCR reads, yielding one entry per CDR3 protein. The sample comprises approximately 440,000 distinct CDR3 sequences, 23% of which are singletons, and over 25% rests with the top ten. Time point in this sample: persistent/refractory GD, antithyroid drugs over 5 years with positive TRAb. The TCR library was prepared using RNA isolated from PBMCs. The sample consisted of peripheral blood mononuclear cells (PBMCs), taken when the disease was refractory, from a patient treated with antithyroid drugs. The receptors derive from a female donor with Graves disease.

As regards this clonotype: This clone may be a read error of a much larger clone one base away. This chain links TRBV12-3 or TRBV12-4 with TRBJ2-7; TRBD1 matches 10 bases. The CDR3 has 17 amino acids. Trimming at V came to 6 bases and at J to 7 bases, leaving 18 bases not matched to a gene. CDR3 amino acids: CASSPGQGTRSYNEQYF. CDR3 in DNA: TGTGCCAGCAGCCCGGGACAGGGGACTAGATCCTACAATGAGCAGTACTTC.

CDR3 sequence (DNA): TGTGCCAGCAGCCAAGTCAGGAACTACGAGCAGTACTTC. It is translated as CASSQVRNYEQYF. The chain carries TRBV4-2 and TRBJ2-7; D is unclear. The CDR3 sequence is 13 residues long. V lost 1 base to trimming and J lost 3 bases, with 7 bases between them. The germline V gene has CDR1 LGHNA and CDR2 YNFKEQ.

There are a few counts of this clonotype. V gene TRBV15 combines with J gene TRBJ2-7; 8 bases are shared with TRBD1. V gave up 7 bases and J gave up 7 bases; unmatched junction bases: 9. This CDR3 is built from 13 residues. Germline lookup yields CDR1 LNHNV and CDR2 YYDKDF (reference sequence). The CDR3 DNA follows: TGTGCCACCACCTCCTCAGGGGGCGGGGAGCAGTACTTC. Protein product: CATTSSGGGEQYF.

CDR3 bases: TGTGCCAGCAGCTTCGGAGGGGGGGACATTCAGTACTTC. It is translated as CASSFGGGDIQYF. J is TRBJ2-4 and V is TRBV6-2 or TRBV6-3, with a possible D match to TRBD2 (7 bases). With 6 bases removed from V and 8 bases from J, the gap between germline ends came to 14 bases. This CDR3 comprises 13 residues. From germline, CDR1 is MNHEY and CDR2 SVGEGT.

CDR3 sequence: CASSLSVAGTVGHEQYF. Here the CDR3 DNA reads TGTGCCAGCAGTTTATCGGTAGCGGGAACGGTGGGGCACGAGCAGTACTTC. The genes are TRBV28 and TRBJ2-7, with TRBD2 matching over 8 bases. V trimming: 1 base; J trimming: 5 bases; junction bases outside the gene matches: 13. Looked up from germline, CDR1 is MDHEN and CDR2 is SYDVKM. This CDR3 comprises 17 residues.

This clonotype has just a few counts. The gene calls are TRBV10-3 and TRBJ2-7; 8 bases are shared with TRBD1. This CDR3 contains 14 residues. The V gene end was trimmed by 10 bases and the J gene end by 0 bases; junction bases not matched to a gene: 8. The germline gives CDR1 ENHRY, CDR2 SYGVKD. The CDR3 protein is CASTEDRGSYEQYF. CDR3 DNA: TGTGCCAGTACAGAAGACAGGGGCTCCTACGAGCAGTACTTC.

This clonotype was detected a few times. The chain is built from TRBV30 and TRBJ2-5; no definite D call. Per the germline V gene, CDR1 is GTSNPN and CDR2 is SVGIG (reference sequence). The CDR3 length is 11 residues. The V end was cut by 4 bases, the J end by 3 bases, with 6 bases between. CDR3 DNA sequence: TGTGCCTGGACACAGAAAGAGACCCAGTACTTC. Its translation: CAWTQKETQYF. Combining the CDR3 with reference TRBV30 and TRBJ2-5 gives the whole variable domain SQTIHQWPATLVQPVGSPLSLECTVEGTSNPNLYWYRQAAGRGLQLLFYSVGIGQISSEVPQNLSASRPQDRQFILSSKKLLLSDSGFYLCAWTQKETQYFGPGTRLLVL.

This clonotype was seen many times. The chain uses TRBV7-8 and TRBJ2-7; TRBD2 matches at 9 bases. The junction had 13 bases not matched to a gene; V was cut back by 6 bases and J by 7 bases. CDR3 length: 15 residues. Germline CDR1 and CDR2: SGHVS and FQNEAQ. The CDR3 loop is CASSKAGTSREEQYF. The CDR3 coding sequence is TGTGCCAGCAGTAAGGCCGGGACTAGCAGAGAGGAGCAGTACTTC. Together with reference TRBV7-8 and TRBJ2-7, the CDR3 gives the full variable domain: GAGVSQSPRYKVAKRGQDVALRCDPISGHVSLFWYQQALGQGPEFLTYFQNEAQLDKSGLPSDRFFAERPEGSVSTLKIQRTQQEDSAVYLCASSKAGTSREEQYFGPGTRLTVT.

This chain connects TRBV20-1 to TRBJ2-7, with D perhaps being TRBD1 or TRBD2 (6 bases each). V gave up 2 bases and J gave up 7 bases, with 12 bases separating them. Germline CDR1 DFQATT, CDR2 SNEGSKA (reference sequence). This CDR3 comprises 12 residues. The CDR3 DNA reads as TGCAGTGCTAGACCCCCGGGGGCAGAGCAGTACTTC. This sequence encodes CSARPPGAEQYF.

The rearrangement joins TRBV14 to TRBJ2-7, with D possibly being TRBD2 (6 bases). Per the germline V gene, CDR1 is SGHDN and CDR2 is FVKESK. The CDR3 is made up of 13 amino acids. With 4 bases removed from V and 6 bases from J, the gap between germline ends came to 13 bases. CDR3 nucleotides: TGTGCCAGCAGCCCTCTATTCGGGGGCGAGCAGTACTTC. Encoded protein: CASSPLFGGEQYF.

This clonotype was recorded many times. V usage is TRBV2 and J usage is TRBJ1-1, with 8 bases that match TRBD1. Germline-derived CDR1 and CDR2 are SNHLY and FYNNEI. This CDR3 is built from 15 residues. The V and J ends lost 6 bases and 4 bases, in that order; junction bases with no gene match: 10. The CDR3 is CASSGQGLGGTEAFF. DNA of the CDR3: TGTGCCAGCAGCGGACAGGGTCTCGGGGGCACTGAAGCTTTCTTT.

This clonotype was counted at least ten times. The chain recombines TRBV7-2 with TRBJ1-1, with D possibly matching TRBD1 (6 bases). Germline V gene lookup returns CDR1 SGHTA and CDR2 FQGNSA. CDR3 length: 15 amino acids. Trimming shortened V by 3 bases and J by 4 bases, and 15 bases separated the two germline ends. The DNA of the CDR3 is TGTGCCAGCAGCTTTCCCCAGGGGTCTGGCACTGAAGCTTTCTTT. As protein: CASSFPQGSGTEAFF.

The V call is TRBV19, the J call TRBJ2-7, with TRBD1 identical over 7 bases. Germline V gives CDR1 LNHDA, CDR2 SQIVND (reference sequence). V lost 5 bases and J lost 2; bases outside the gene matches: 12. There are 16 residues in the CDR3. The CDR3 loop is CASSPRQGDWTYEQYF. Written as DNA, the CDR3 is TGTGCCAGTAGTCCCCGACAGGGTGATTGGACCTACGAGCAGTACTTC.

The chain employs TRBV12-3 or TRBV12-4 and TRBJ2-6; no definite D call. The V end was cut by 3 bases, the J end by 1 base, with 10 bases between. The CDR3 totals 16 residues. CDR3 nucleotides: TGTGCCAGCAGTTTCTGGGGAAAATCTGGGGCCAACGTCCTGACTTTC. Translated: CASSFWGKSGANVLTF.

This clonotype was counted only a few times. The chain combines TRBV29-1 with TRBJ2-7, with TRBD2 matching 11 bases. Germline V gene data show CDR1 as SQVTM and CDR2 as ANQGSEA. The CDR3 totals 14 residues. Trimming at V came to 5 bases and at J to 1 base, leaving 4 bases not matched to a gene. The CDR3 DNA sequence: TGCAGCGTTCGCGGACTAGCGGGTTCCTACGAGCAGTACTTC. Its translation is CSVRGLAGSYEQYF.

The V call is TRBV6-2 or TRBV6-3, the J call TRBJ2-7, with TRBD2 matching 8 bases. The V and J ends lost 7 bases and 7 bases, in that order; junction bases with no gene match: 12. The CDR3 has 14 amino acids. CDR1 is MNHEY and CDR2 is SVGEGT in the germline V gene. The CDR3 region is CASNIAGRLWEQYF. As DNA, the CDR3 is TGTGCCAGCAACATAGCGGGACGCCTCTGGGAGCAGTACTTC.

This clonotype was seen at least ten times. The chain employs TRBV2 and TRBJ2-2; 10 nucleotides match TRBD2. The ends lost 0 bases at V and 6 bases at J; junction bases unmatched: 7. Germline V gives CDR1 SNHLY, CDR2 FYNNEI. The CDR3 length is 17 residues. CDR3 sequence: CASSEALPLAGAGELFF. DNA for the CDR3: TGTGCCAGCAGTGAAGCGCTTCCGCTAGCGGGAGCCGGGGAGCTGTTTTTT.

This clonotype was detected ten times or more. The chain joins TRBV5-1 to TRBJ1-4, with 9 nucleotides matching TRBD1. CDR1 is SGHRS, CDR2 YFSETQ, per germline. This CDR3 is built from 16 residues. J lost 5 bases, V lost 0 bases, and 5 bases had no gene match. The CDR3 reads CASSLVPGQGNEKLFF. The CDR3 DNA sequence: TGCGCCAGCAGCTTGGTTCCGGGACAGGGAAATGAAAAACTGTTTTTT.

This clonotype was recorded many times. V and J are TRBV20-1 and TRBJ1-2, with D perhaps TRBD1 (6 bases). The V and J ends lost 4 bases and 5 bases respectively, with 14 bases between them. Germline loops: CDR1 DFQATT, CDR2 SNEGSKA (reference sequence). The CDR3 spans 13 residues. For the CDR3, the DNA is TGCAGTGCTAACACCGACAGGATTTATGGCTACACCTTC. It yields the protein CSANTDRIYGYTF.

This clonotype was seen more than once but under ten times. The chain carries TRBV6-1 and TRBJ2-5; D perhaps matches TRBD1 (5 bases). The V end lost 7 bases, the J end lost 0 bases, and 15 bases lay between the germline ends. Germline values: CDR1 MNHNS, CDR2 SASEGT. The CDR3 is made up of 15 amino acids. The CDR3 loop reads CASTVTALYQETQYF. The DNA for the CDR3 is TGTGCCAGCACCGTGACAGCTTTGTACCAAGAGACCCAGTACTTC.

As concerns this clonotype: A much larger clone lies a single base off, so this may be a read error. The J gene is TRBJ1-1, the V gene TRBV11-2; unclear D gene. The CDR3 totals 14 residues. Germline V CDR1 and CDR2: SGHAT, FQNNGV. With 5 bases removed from V and 3 bases from J, the gap between germline ends came to 13 bases. CDR3 bases: TGTGCCAGCAGCCGGGAGGGTGGAGACACTGAAGCTTTCTTT. It codes for CASSREGGDTEAFF.